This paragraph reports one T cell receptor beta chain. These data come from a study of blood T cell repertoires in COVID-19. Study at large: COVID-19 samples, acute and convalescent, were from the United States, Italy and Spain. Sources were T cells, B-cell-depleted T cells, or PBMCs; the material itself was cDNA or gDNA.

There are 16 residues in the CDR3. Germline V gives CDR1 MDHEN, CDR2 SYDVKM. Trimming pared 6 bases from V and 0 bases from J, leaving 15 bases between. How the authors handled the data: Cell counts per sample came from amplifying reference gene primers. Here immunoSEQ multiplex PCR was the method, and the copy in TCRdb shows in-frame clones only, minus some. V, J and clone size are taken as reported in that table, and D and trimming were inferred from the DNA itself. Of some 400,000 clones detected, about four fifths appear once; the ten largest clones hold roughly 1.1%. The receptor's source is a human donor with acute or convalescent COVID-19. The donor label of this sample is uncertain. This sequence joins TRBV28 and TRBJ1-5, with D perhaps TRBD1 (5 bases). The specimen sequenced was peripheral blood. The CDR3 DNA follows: TGTGCCAGCAGGCCACAGGCTCGGTATAGCAATCAGCCCCAGCATTTT. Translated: CASRPQARYSNQPQHF.